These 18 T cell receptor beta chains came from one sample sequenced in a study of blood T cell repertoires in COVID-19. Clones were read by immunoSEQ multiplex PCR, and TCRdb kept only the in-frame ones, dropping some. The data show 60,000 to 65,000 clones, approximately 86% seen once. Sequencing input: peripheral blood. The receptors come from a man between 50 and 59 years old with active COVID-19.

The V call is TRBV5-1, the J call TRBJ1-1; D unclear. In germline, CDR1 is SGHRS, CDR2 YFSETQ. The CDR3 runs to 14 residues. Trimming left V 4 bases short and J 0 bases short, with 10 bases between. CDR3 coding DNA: TGCGCCAGCAGCCCCATAACAGTGAACACTGAAGCTTTCTTT. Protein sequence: CASSPITVNTEAFF.

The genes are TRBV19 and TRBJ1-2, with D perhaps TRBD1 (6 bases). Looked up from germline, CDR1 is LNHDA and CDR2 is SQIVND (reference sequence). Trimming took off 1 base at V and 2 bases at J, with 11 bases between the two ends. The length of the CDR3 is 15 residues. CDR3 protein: CASSIGTAKNYGYTF. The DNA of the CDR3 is TGTGCCAGTAGTATAGGGACAGCGAAAAACTATGGCTACACCTTC.

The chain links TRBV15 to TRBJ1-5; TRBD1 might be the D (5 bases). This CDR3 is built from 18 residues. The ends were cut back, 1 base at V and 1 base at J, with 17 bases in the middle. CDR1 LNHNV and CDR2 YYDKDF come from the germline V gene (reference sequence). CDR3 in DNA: TGTGCCACCAGCAGAGGATCGATTAGGCAGGGCAGCAATCAGCCCCAGCATTTT. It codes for CATSRGSIRQGSNQPQHF.

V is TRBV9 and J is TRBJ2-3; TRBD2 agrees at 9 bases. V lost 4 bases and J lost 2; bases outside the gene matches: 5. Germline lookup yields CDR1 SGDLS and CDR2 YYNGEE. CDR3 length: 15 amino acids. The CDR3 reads CASSRLAGDTDTQYF. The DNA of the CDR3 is TGTGCCAGCAGCCGTTTAGCGGGGGACACAGATACGCAGTATTTT.

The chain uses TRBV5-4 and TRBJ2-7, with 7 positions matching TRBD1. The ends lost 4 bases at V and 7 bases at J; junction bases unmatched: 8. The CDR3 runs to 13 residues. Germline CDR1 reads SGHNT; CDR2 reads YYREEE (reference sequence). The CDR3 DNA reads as TGTGCCAGCAGCGCCCCACAGGGGAATGAGCAGTACTTC. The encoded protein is CASSAPQGNEQYF.

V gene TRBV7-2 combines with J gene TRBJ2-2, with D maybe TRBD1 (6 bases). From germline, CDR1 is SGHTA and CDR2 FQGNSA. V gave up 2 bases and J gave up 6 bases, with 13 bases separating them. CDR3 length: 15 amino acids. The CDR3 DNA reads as TGTGCCAGCAGCTTAAGGCAGGGGTGGGCCGGGGAGCTGTTTTTT. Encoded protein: CASSLRQGWAGELFF. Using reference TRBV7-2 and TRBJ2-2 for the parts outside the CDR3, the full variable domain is GAGVSQSPSNKVTEKGKDVELRCDPISGHTALYWYRQSLGQGLEFLIYFQGNSAPDKSGLPSDRFSAERTGGSVSTLTIQRTQQEDSAVYLCASSLRQGWAGELFFGEGSRLTVL.

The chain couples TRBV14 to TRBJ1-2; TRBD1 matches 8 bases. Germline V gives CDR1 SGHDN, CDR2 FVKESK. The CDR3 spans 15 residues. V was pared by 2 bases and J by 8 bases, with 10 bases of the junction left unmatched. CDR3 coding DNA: TGTGCCAGCAGCCAAACAGGGGGAAAAACCTTCGGCTACACCTTC. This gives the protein CASSQTGGKTFGYTF.

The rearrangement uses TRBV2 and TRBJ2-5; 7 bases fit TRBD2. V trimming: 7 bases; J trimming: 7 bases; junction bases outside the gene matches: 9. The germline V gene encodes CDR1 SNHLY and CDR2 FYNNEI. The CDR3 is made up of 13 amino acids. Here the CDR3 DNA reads TGTGCCAGCATTAATCTGGGGGGGATGACCCAGTACTTC. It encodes CASINLGGMTQYF.

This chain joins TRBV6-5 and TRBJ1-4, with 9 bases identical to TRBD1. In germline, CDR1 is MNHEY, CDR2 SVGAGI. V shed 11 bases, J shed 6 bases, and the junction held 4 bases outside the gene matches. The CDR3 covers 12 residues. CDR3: CACRTGDEKLFF. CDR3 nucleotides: TGTGCCTGTCGGACAGGGGATGAAAAACTGTTTTTT.

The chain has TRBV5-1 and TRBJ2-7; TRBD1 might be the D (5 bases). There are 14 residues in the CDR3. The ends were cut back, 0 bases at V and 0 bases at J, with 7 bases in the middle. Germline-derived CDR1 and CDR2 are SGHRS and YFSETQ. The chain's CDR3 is CASSLAGLSYEQYF. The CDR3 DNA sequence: TGCGCCAGCAGCTTGGCAGGGCTCTCCTACGAGCAGTACTTC.

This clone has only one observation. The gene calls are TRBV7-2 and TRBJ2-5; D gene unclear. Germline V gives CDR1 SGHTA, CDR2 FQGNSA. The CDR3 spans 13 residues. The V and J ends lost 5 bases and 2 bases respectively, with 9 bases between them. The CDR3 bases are TGTGCCAGCAGCGTCGTCAGGCAAGAGACCCAGTACTTC. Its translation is CASSVVRQETQYF.

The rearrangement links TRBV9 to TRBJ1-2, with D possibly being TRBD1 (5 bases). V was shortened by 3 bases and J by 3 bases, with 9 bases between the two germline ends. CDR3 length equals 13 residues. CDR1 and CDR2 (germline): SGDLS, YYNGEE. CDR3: CASSARVDYGYTF. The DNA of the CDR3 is TGTGCCAGCAGCGCCAGGGTGGACTATGGCTACACCTTC.

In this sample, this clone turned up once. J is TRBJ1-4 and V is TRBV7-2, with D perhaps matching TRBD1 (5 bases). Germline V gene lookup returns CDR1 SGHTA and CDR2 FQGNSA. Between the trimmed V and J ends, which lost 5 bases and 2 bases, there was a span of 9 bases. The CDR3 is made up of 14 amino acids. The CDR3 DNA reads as TGTGCCAGCAGCAGGGGCGGCACTAATGAAAAACTGTTTTTT. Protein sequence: CASSRGGTNEKLFF. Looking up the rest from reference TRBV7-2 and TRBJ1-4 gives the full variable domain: GAGVSQSPSNKVTEKGKDVELRCDPISGHTALYWYRQSLGQGLEFLIYFQGNSAPDKSGLPSDRFSAERTGGSVSTLTIQRTQQEDSAVYLCASSRGGTNEKLFFGSGTQLSVL.

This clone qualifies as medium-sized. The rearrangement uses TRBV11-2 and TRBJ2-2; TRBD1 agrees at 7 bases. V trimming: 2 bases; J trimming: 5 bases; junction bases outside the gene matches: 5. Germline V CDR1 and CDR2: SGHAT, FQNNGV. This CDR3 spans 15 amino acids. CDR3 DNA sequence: TGTGCCAGCAGCTTAAATACAGGGGATACCGGGGAGCTGTTTTTT. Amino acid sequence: CASSLNTGDTGELFF.

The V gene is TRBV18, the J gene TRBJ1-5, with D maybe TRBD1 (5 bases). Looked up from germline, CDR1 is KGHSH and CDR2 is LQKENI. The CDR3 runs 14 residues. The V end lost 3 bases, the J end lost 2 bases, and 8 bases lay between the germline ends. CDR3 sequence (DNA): TGTGCCAGCTCACCGGCGGGGGGCAATCAGCCCCAGCATTTT. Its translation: CASSPAGGNQPQHF.

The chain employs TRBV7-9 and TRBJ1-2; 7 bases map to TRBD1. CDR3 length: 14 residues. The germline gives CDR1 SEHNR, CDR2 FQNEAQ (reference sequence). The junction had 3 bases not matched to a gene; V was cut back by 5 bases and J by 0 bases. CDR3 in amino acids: CASSPTGANYGYTF. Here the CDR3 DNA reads TGTGCCAGCAGCCCTACAGGGGCTAACTATGGCTACACCTTC.

The CDR3 nucleotides are TGTGCCAGCAGAGGACAGGGATTGATCGGAAACACCATATATTTT. Its translation is CASRGQGLIGNTIYF. The chain combines TRBV2 with TRBJ1-3; 8 positions match TRBD1. This CDR3 contains 15 residues. From germline, CDR1 is SNHLY and CDR2 FYNNEI. The V segment lost 6 bases and the J segment 4 bases; nucleotides outside the gene matches: 8.

For the CDR3, the DNA is TGTGCCAGTAGTATTCCAGACAGGGGGCAGGGGCAGCCCCAGCATTTT. Amino acids: CASSIPDRGQGQPQHF. The chain employs TRBV19 and TRBJ1-5, with TRBD1 matching over 10 bases. CDR3 length: 16 amino acids. CDR1 LNHDA and CDR2 SQIVND come from the germline V gene (reference sequence). Germline trimming cut 3 bases from V and 7 bases from J; bases unmatched to any gene: 9.